This is a list of T cell receptor beta chains from one sample in a study of PD-1 blockade in classical Hodgkin lymphoma. Measured with immunoSEQ multiplex PCR; TCRdb has only the in-frame clones, and not every one. The table lists over 9,000 clones, roughly 81% of them singletons. Specimen: peripheral blood mononuclear cells (PBMCs), collected at baseline. These receptors came from a human donor with classical Hodgkin lymphoma. The CDR3 runs from the conserved cysteine through the conserved F or W. D genes are given only for firm matches. Not every row has a clone size; where given, it reads once, few, many or a size class.

v_gene: TRBV7-9; d_gene: .; abundance: .; j_gene: TRBJ2-7; CDR3nt: TGTGCCAGCAGTCTGACTAGTTCCTCCGAGCAGTACTTC; CDR3aa: CASSLTSSSEQYF
v_gene: TRBV6-6; d_gene: TRBD1; abundance: .; j_gene: TRBJ1-1; CDR3nt: TGTGCCAGCAGTCCTAAACAGGGGATAGGGACTGAAGCTTTCTTT; CDR3aa: CASSPKQGIGTEAFF
v_gene: TRBV29-1; d_gene: .; abundance: .; j_gene: TRBJ2-3; CDR3nt: TGCAGCGTTGCCCGATCAGGGAACACAGATACGCAGTATTTT; CDR3aa: CSVARSGNTDTQYF
v_gene: TRBV28; d_gene: TRBD1; abundance: .; j_gene: TRBJ1-5; CDR3nt: TGTGCCAGCACCACCCCCAGAAGGACAGGCGCTTTGTATAGCAATCAGCCCCAGCATTTT; CDR3aa: CASTTPRRTGALYSNQPQHF
v_gene: TRBV7-9; d_gene: .; abundance: .; j_gene: TRBJ2-1; CDR3nt: TGTGCCAGCAGCTTAGTTCGTGGCGGGAACGATGAGCAGTTCTTC; CDR3aa: CASSLVRGGNDEQFF
v_gene: TRBV5-6; d_gene: .; abundance: .; j_gene: TRBJ2-7; CDR3nt: TGTGCCAGCAGCCCCGGACCAGGGACGTCCGAGCAGTACTTC; CDR3aa: CASSPGPGTSEQYF
v_gene: TRBV4-1; d_gene: .; abundance: once; j_gene: TRBJ1-5; CDR3nt: TGCGCCAGCAGCCAGAACACACTGTCCCAGCCCCAGCATTTT; CDR3aa: CASSQNTLSQPQHF
v_gene: TRBV19; d_gene: .; abundance: .; j_gene: TRBJ1-1; CDR3nt: TGTGCCAGTAGCATACGGACTAACACTGAAGCTTTCTTT; CDR3aa: CASSIRTNTEAFF
v_gene: TRBV2; d_gene: TRBD2; abundance: .; j_gene: TRBJ2-3; CDR3nt: TGTGCCAGCAGTGAAGCCTGGGAGCGGGAAGAAAGCACAGATACGCAGTATTTT; CDR3aa: CASSEAWEREESTDTQYF
v_gene: TRBV30; d_gene: .; abundance: .; j_gene: TRBJ2-7; CDR3nt: TGTGCCTGGAGTGTTGGCGGATACGAGCAGTACTTC; CDR3aa: CAWSVGGYEQYF
v_gene: TRBV27; d_gene: .; abundance: once; j_gene: TRBJ1-2; CDR3nt: TGTGCCAGCAGTTTATCCCGGACCTATGGCTACACCTTC; CDR3aa: CASSLSRTYGYTF
v_gene: TRBV30; d_gene: .; abundance: .; j_gene: TRBJ2-7; CDR3nt: TGTGCCTCATCATTGACAGACTCCTACGAGCAGTACTTC; CDR3aa: CASSLTDSYEQYF
v_gene: TRBV7-2; d_gene: .; abundance: .; j_gene: TRBJ2-2; CDR3nt: TGTGCCAGCAGCTTCCGGTTCACCGGGGAGCTGTTTTTT; CDR3aa: CASSFRFTGELFF
v_gene: TRBV30; d_gene: .; abundance: once; j_gene: TRBJ2-7; CDR3nt: TGTGCCTGGAGTCCAACGAACAGGGAGAGCGAGCAGTACTTC; CDR3aa: CAWSPTNRESEQYF
v_gene: TRBV30; d_gene: .; abundance: .; j_gene: TRBJ1-3; CDR3nt: TGTGCCTGGGAGGAAGGCAGGGGAAACACCATATATTTT; CDR3aa: CAWEEGRGNTIYF
v_gene: TRBV18; d_gene: TRBD1; abundance: .; j_gene: TRBJ1-5; CDR3nt: TGTGCCAGCTCACCAGGGGGACAGTCCGAGGGGGGCAATCAGCCCCAGCATTTT; CDR3aa: CASSPGGQSEGGNQPQHF
v_gene: TRBV7-2; d_gene: .; abundance: .; j_gene: TRBJ2-7; CDR3nt: TGTGCCAGCACCTTGTCAAGGCACGAGCAGTACTTC; CDR3aa: CASTLSRHEQYF
v_gene: TRBV7-7; d_gene: .; abundance: .; j_gene: TRBJ1-1; CDR3nt: TGTGCTAGCAGCCCGGTTGGGGAGGAACGTGGTGAAGCTTTCTTT; CDR3aa: CASSPVGEERGEAFF
v_gene: TRBV6-6; d_gene: TRBD1; abundance: .; j_gene: TRBJ1-5; CDR3nt: TGTGCCAGCAGTTATCGTGACAGGGGGCCTCATCAGCCCCAGCATTTT; CDR3aa: CASSYRDRGPHQPQHF
v_gene: TRBV4-3; d_gene: TRBD1; abundance: once; j_gene: TRBJ1-4; CDR3nt: TGCGCCAGCAGCACGGGGGACAGCTATAATGAAAAACTGTTTTTT; CDR3aa: CASSTGDSYNEKLFF
v_gene: TRBV27; d_gene: .; abundance: few; j_gene: TRBJ2-1; CDR3nt: TGTGCCAGCAGTCCACTAGGACAGAACAATGAGCAGTTCTTC; CDR3aa: CASSPLGQNNEQFF
v_gene: TRBV27; d_gene: TRBD2; abundance: .; j_gene: TRBJ2-1; CDR3nt: TGTGCCAGCAGTCCAGGGACTAGCGGAGCGTCTCTCAATGAGCAGTTCTTC; CDR3aa: CASSPGTSGASLNEQFF